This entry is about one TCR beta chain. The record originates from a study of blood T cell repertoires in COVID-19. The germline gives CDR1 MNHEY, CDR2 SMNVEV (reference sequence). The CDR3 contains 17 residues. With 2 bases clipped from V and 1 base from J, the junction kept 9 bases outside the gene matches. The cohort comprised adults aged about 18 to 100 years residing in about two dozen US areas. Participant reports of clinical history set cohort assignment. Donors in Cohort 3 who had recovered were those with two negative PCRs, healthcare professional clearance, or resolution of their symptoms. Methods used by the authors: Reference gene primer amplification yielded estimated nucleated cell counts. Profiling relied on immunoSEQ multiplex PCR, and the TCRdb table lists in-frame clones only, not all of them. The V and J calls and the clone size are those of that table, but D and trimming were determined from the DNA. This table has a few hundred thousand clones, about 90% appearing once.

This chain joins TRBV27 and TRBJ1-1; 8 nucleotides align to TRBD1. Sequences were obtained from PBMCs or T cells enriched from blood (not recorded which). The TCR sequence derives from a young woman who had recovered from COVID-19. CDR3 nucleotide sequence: TGTGCCAGCAGTTTAGGCGGCAGGGGGCGTGGGAACACTGAAGCTTTCTTT. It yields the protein CASSLGGRGRGNTEAFF.